These T cell receptor beta chains were read from a single sample in a study of T cell repertoires in cytomegalovirus infection. One entry per CDR3 protein results from TCRdb running MiXCR on the reads. The sample contains 150,000 to 200,000 distinct CDR3 sequences, 28% of which appear only once. Material for sequencing was PBMCs. The receptors were sampled from a human donor in good health (CMV status not recorded). Some clones in this sample may be carry-over from other donors' samples. Each CDR3 is given with its conserved first and last residue. A D gene is named only where the DNA matches it firmly.

j_call d_call v_call cdr3_aa
TRBJ1-4 TRBD1 TRBV7-2 CASSSRTGNREKLFF
TRBJ1-3 . TRBV7-2 CASSFNRVSHSGNTIYF
TRBJ2-7 TRBD1 TRBV27 CASSFGTGGVYEQYF
TRBJ1-1 . TRBV12-3/TRBV12-4 CASINYGNTEAFF
TRBJ2-7 TRBD2 TRBV7-8 CASSLGLAHSYEQYF
TRBJ2-3 TRBD2 TRBV6-2/TRBV6-3 CASSHLQRGRTDTQYF
TRBJ1-1 . TRBV7-9 CASSANRVENTEAFF
TRBJ2-3 TRBD1 TRBV7-2 CASSAGQGIDTQYF
TRBJ2-6 . TRBV23-1 CASSQIGSKVGWTGANVLTF
TRBJ1-1 . TRBV6-2/TRBV6-3 CASRAAGFEAEAFF
TRBJ1-1 . TRBV2 CASSEWWQDTEAFF
TRBJ2-5 . TRBV7-6 CASRENRGGQTQYF
TRBJ2-6 . TRBV5-6 CASSGGSGANVLTF
TRBJ1-1 . TRBV7-9 CASSLRAGERNTEAFF
TRBJ2-7 TRBD1 TRBV6-6 CASSDSGTGSYEQYF
TRBJ2-1 . TRBV6-5 CASSYQMEGKFF
TRBJ2-4 . TRBV30 CACSTGANIQYF
TRBJ2-5 . TRBV6-6 CASSYTGTHQETQYF
TRBJ1-1 . TRBV7-2 CASSLHSGEAFF
TRBJ1-6 . TRBV2 CASSYGRVNNSPLHF
TRBJ1-1 TRBD1 TRBV7-3 CASSISGGGFTEAFF
TRBJ2-4 . TRBV12-3/TRBV12-4 CASSGSNLAKNIQYF
TRBJ1-1 . TRBV11-1 CASSLGTRSEAFF
TRBJ2-5 TRBD2 TRBV7-8 CASSATSGARGQYF
TRBJ1-2 . TRBV6-1 CASTRGGGYTF
TRBJ2-3 . TRBV7-9 CASSQWRDFPLTDTQYF
TRBJ2-2 . TRBV19 CASSSPGDTGELFF
TRBJ2-7 . TRBV7-8 CASSFAGSLGVATQQYF
TRBJ1-1 . TRBV5-4 CASSLAFGGGTEAFF
TRBJ2-7 TRBD1 TRBV11-2 CASLEWTGVGEQYF
TRBJ1-3 . TRBV10-3 CAISLNSGNTIYF
TRBJ1-5 TRBD1 TRBV6-6 CASTGTGGHYSNQPQHF
TRBJ2-1 TRBD2 TRBV6-2/TRBV6-3 CASSLTGTSGALQQPKFF
TRBJ1-1 . TRBV19 CASSIGWAGSNTEAFF
TRBJ2-6 . TRBV19 CASKGLSSGANVLTF
TRBJ1-2 TRBD1 TRBV6-1 CASSPHLSDRGDGYTF
TRBJ1-2 TRBD1 TRBV20-1 CSAVGTGSLRGYGYTF
TRBJ2-3 . TRBV4-3 CASSQDSGDTQYF
TRBJ1-6 . TRBV20-1 CSARFQENSPLHF
TRBJ1-1 . TRBV9 CASSPRPLMNTEAFF
TRBJ2-1 . TRBV7-2 CASRYQTRGVF
TRBJ1-5 . TRBV11-2 CASSLVGPGQPQHF
TRBJ1-5 . TRBV4-1 CASSQVGLGSNQPQHF